Listed here are 8 T cell receptor beta chains from one sample, sequenced in a study of breast tumors, draining lymph nodes, adjacent tissues (dated by TCRdb to 2016 to 2018). The library was obtained by multiplex PCR. Sequencing took place on an Illumina HiSeq 2000. TCRdb cleaned the public reads at Q25 with fastp, built clones with MiXCR and kept in-frame beta chains. Identical CDR3 protein sequences are pooled into one entry, listed with their most common genes and DNA. For this sample there are under 250,000 distinct CDR3 sequences; 32% appear just once. The ten largest clones capture approximately 1.5% of the sample. Lymph node samples were obtained from the axillary draining lymph nodes of breast cancer patients. The sample consisted of axillary lymph node tissue. The receptors were sampled from a female donor with breast cancer. Some clones in this sample may be carry-over from other donors' samples.

A word on this clonotype: A read error is possible here, since a much larger clone lies one base away. A read error is likely, as this CDR3 ends without the conserved phenylalanine or tryptophan. The chain employs TRBV9 and TRBJ2-2; 7 bases line up with TRBD2. Germline CDR1 and CDR2: SGDLS and YYNGEE. This CDR3 region has 16 residues. J gave up 2 bases and V 5 bases, and 9 bases lay outside the gene matches. The CDR3 region is CASRLFGTTNTGELFL. In DNA form, the CDR3 reads TGTGCCAGCAGGTTGTTCGGGACTACAAACACCGGGGAGCTGTTTCTT.

This clonotype was seen ten or more times. This chain links TRBV5-1 with TRBJ2-7; D is undetermined. The CDR3 spans 12 residues. Germline CDR1 reads SGHRS; CDR2 reads YFSETQ. V was clipped by 4 bases and J by 0 bases, with 5 bases between them. The CDR3: CASSTGSYEQYF. The CDR3 nucleotides read TGCGCCAGCAGCACGGGCTCCTACGAGCAGTACTTC.

This clonotype was found many times. This sequence joins TRBV19 and TRBJ2-1, with 10 bases aligning to TRBD2. Germline CDR1 reads LNHDA; CDR2 reads SQIVND (reference sequence). This CDR3 comprises 16 residues. The ends lost 3 bases at V and 6 bases at J; junction bases unmatched: 8. In DNA, the CDR3 is TGTGCCAGTAGTATTCCGCTAGCGGGAGTGGCCAATGAGCAGTTCTTC. Translated, it gives CASSIPLAGVANEQFF.

Note on this clonotype: A much larger clone lies a single base off, so this may be a read error. The chain employs TRBV4-1 and TRBJ2-1; 8 positions agree with TRBD2. V trimming: 6 bases; J trimming: 8 bases; junction bases outside the gene matches: 6. Germline V lookup: CDR1 MGHRA, CDR2 YSYEKL. The CDR3 is 13 amino acids. CDR3 sequence reads: CASRGTRRDEQFF. The CDR3 DNA reads TGCGCCAGCAGAGGGACTAGGCGAGATGAGCAGTTCTTC.

This clonotype has ten or more counts. The J gene is TRBJ1-5, the V gene TRBV6-1; 7 bases map to TRBD1. The CDR3 runs to 13 residues. Germline CDR1 is MNHNS and CDR2 is SASEGT. V was pared by 8 bases and J by 3 bases, with 4 bases of the junction left unmatched. Written as DNA, the CDR3 is TGTGCCAGCGGAGGGACAGCCAATCAGCCCCAGCATTTT. Residues: CASGGTANQPQHF.

This clonotype was counted many times. This chain joins TRBV9 and TRBJ2-7; 9 nucleotides align to TRBD1. Trimming cost V 3 bases and J 3 bases; bases outside gene matches: 7. Germline CDR1 SGDLS, CDR2 YYNGEE. The CDR3 contains 15 residues. The DNA for the CDR3 is TGTGCCAGCAGCGGGGGGACAGGGACCCACTACGAGCAGTACTTC. Translation gives CASSGGTGTHYEQYF.

This clonotype was counted at least ten times. The chain uses TRBV30 and TRBJ1-6; TRBD1 might be the D (5 bases). V was trimmed by 0 bases and J by 6 bases, leaving 18 bases between them. This CDR3 spans 17 amino acids. The germline V gene has CDR1 GTSNPN and CDR2 SVGIG (reference sequence). DNA for the CDR3: TGTGCCTGGAGTGTACCCCCAGGGAGGATCCCTAATTCACCCCTCCACTTT. It yields the protein CAWSVPPGRIPNSPLHF.

This clonotype turned up a few times. This chain connects TRBV5-4 to TRBJ2-2; weak D call: TRBD2 (5 bases). This CDR3 is built from 15 residues. Trimming left V 0 bases short and J 5 bases short, with 11 bases between. In germline, CDR1 is SGHNT, CDR2 YYREEE (reference sequence). The CDR3 sequence: CASSLVGRRTGELFF. In DNA form, the CDR3 reads TGTGCCAGCAGCTTGGTAGGGAGAAGAACCGGGGAGCTGTTTTTT.